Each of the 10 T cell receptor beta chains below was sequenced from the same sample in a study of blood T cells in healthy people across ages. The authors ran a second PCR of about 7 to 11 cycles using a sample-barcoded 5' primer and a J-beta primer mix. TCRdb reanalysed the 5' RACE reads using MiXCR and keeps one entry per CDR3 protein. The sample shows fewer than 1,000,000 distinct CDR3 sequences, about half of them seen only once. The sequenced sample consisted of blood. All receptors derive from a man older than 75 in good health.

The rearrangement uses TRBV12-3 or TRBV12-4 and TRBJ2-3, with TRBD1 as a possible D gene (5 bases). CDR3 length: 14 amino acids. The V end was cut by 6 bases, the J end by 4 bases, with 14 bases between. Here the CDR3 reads CASSRRQGSDTQYF. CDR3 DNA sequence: TGTGCCAGCAGCCGGCGGCAGGGATCAGATACGCAGTATTTT.

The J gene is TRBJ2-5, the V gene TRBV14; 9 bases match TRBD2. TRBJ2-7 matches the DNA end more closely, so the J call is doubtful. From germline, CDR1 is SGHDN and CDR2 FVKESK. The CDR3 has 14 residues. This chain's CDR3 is CASSLAGEFGEQYF. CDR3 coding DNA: TGTGCCAGCAGCCTAGCGGGAGAGTTCGGCGAGCAGTACTTC.

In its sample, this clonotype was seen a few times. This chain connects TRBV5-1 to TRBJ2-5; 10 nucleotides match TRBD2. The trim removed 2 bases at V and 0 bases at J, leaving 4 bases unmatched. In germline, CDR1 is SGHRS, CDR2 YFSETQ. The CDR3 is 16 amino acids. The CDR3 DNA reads TGCGCCAGCAGCTTTGGACTAGCGGCAGACCAAGAGACCCAGTACTTC. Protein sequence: CASSFGLAADQETQYF.

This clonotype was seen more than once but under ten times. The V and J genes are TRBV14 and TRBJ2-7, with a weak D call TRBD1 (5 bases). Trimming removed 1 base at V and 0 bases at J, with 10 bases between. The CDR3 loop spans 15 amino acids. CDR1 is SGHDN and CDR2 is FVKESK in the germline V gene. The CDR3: CASSQVTGFSYEQYF. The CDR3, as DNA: TGTGCCAGCAGCCAAGTTACAGGTTTCTCCTACGAGCAGTACTTC.

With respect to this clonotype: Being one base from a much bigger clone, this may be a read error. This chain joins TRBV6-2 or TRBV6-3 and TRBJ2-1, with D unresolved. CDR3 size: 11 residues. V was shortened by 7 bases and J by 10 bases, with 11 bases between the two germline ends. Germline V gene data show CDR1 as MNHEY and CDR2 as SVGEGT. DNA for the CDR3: TGTGCCAGCAAACTGAGCTACGAGCAGTTCTTC. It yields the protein CASKLSYEQFF.

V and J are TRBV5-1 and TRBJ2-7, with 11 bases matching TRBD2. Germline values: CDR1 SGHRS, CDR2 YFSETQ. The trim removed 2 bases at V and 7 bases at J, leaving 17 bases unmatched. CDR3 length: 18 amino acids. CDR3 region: CASSFRTSGLSSYNEQYF. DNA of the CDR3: TGCGCCAGCAGCTTTCGGACTAGCGGGCTGAGCTCCTACAATGAGCAGTACTTC.

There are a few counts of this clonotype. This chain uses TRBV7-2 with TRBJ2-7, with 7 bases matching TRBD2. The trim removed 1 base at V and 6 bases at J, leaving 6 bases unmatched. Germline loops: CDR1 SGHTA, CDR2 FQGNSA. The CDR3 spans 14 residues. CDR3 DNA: TGTGCCAGCAGCTTAGGCGGGAGCCCCTCCGAGCAGTACTTC. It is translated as CASSLGGSPSEQYF.

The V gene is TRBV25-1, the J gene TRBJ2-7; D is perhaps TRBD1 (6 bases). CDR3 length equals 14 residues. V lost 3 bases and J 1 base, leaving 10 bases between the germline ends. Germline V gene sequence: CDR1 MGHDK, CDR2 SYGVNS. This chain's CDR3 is CASSDSDSSYEQYF. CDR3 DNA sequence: TGTGCCAGCAGTGACTCGGACAGTTCCTACGAGCAGTACTTC.

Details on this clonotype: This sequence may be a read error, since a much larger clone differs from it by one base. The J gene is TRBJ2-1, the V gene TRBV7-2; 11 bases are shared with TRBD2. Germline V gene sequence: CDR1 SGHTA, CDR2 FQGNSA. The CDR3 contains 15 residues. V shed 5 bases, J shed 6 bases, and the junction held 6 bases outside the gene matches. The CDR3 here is CASSRRGTSGNEQFF. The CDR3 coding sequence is TGTGCCAGCAGCCGAAGGGGGACTAGCGGCAATGAGCAGTTCTTC. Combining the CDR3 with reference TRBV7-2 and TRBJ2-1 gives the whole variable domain GAGVSQSPSNKVTEKGKDVELRCDPISGHTALYWYRQSLGQGLEFLIYFQGNSAPDKSGLPSDRFSAERTGGSVSTLTIQRTQQEDSAVYLCASSRRGTSGNEQFFGPGTRLTVL.

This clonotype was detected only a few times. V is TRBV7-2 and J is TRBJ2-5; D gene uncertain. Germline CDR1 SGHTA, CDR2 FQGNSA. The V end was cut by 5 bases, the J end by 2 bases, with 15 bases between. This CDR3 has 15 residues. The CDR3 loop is CASSRTRGVQETQYF. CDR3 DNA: TGTGCCAGCAGCCGAACGCGAGGTGTACAAGAGACCCAGTACTTC.